Listed below are T cell receptor beta chains from one sample, sequenced in a study of cytomegalovirus exposure and HLA in healthy donors. This table comes from immunoSEQ multiplex PCR, and its TCRdb copy is limited to in-frame clones, with some not included. The sample lists 150,000 to 200,000 clones, about four fifths seen once, with around 5% in the top ten. The sample was PBMCs. The source of these receptors is a girl aged 5-17 years in good health and CMV-seropositive. Both conserved end residues are part of each CDR3. D genes are given only for firm matches. Not all rows give a size; the values are once, few, many and, for expanded clones, a class.

abundance | j_gene | v_gene | d_gene | CDR3nt | CDR3aa
NA | TRBJ1-1 | TRBV9 | TRBD1 | TGTGCCAGCAGCTTTACCGACAGGGCGAACACTGAAGCTTTCTTT | CASSFTDRANTEAFF
few | TRBJ1-1 | TRBV6-5 | NA | TGTGCCAGCCGAGCGGGGGTCAATGCTGAAGCTTTCTTT | CASRAGVNAEAFF
once | TRBJ2-1 | TRBV7-6 | NA | TGTGCCAGCAGCTTTCTTCCGAGACAGGGAGGCTACAATGAGCAGTTCTTC | CASSFLPRQGGYNEQFF
once | TRBJ1-2 | TRBV9 | NA | TGTGCCAGCAGCGTAGGGGGAGCCCTCACTAACTATGGCTACACCTTC | CASSVGGALTNYGYTF
NA | TRBJ2-2 | TRBV27 | TRBD1 | TGTGCCAGCACTAAAAGACGCGGACAGGGCAGCACCGGGGAGCTGTTTTTT | CASTKRRGQGSTGELFF
NA | TRBJ2-3 | TRBV6-5 | TRBD1 | TGTGCCAGCAGCCCGGACAGGGGGCCGAAGAATACGCAGTATTTT | CASSPDRGPKNTQYF
NA | TRBJ1-2 | TRBV2 | NA | TGTGCCAGCAGACTAAATGGCTACACCTTC | CASRLNGYTF
NA | TRBJ2-1 | TRBV6-4 | TRBD1 | TGTGCCAGCAGCCCGACAGGGAACTACAATGAGCAGTTCTTC | CASSPTGNYNEQFF
NA | TRBJ1-1 | TRBV7-8 | NA | TGTGCCAGCAGCCCCTGGACATTTGTGGACACTGAAGCTTTCTTT | CASSPWTFVDTEAFF
few | TRBJ2-7 | TRBV21-1 | NA | TGTGCCAGCAGCAGGACAGGACTCCTTCCGACGAGCTCCTACGAGCAGTACTTC | CASSRTGLLPTSSYEQYF
NA | TRBJ2-1 | TRBV7-8 | TRBD2 | TGTGCCAGCAGCTTAGACGTAGCGGGGGGGCCGGATGAGCAGTTCTTC | CASSLDVAGGPDEQFF
once | TRBJ1-5 | TRBV25-1 | NA | TGTGCCAGCAGTGAATTAGGGGGTCGGAATCAGCCCCAGCATTTT | CASSELGGRNQPQHF
NA | TRBJ2-2 | TRBV5-6 | TRBD2 | TGTGCCAGCAGCTTAGGACTAGTACGCGGCACCGGGGAGCTGTTTTTT | CASSLGLVRGTGELFF
NA | TRBJ2-7 | TRBV29-1 | NA | TGCAGCGTTGAAGGCGGGACGTACGCCTACGAGCAGTACTTC | CSVEGGTYAYEQYF
NA | TRBJ1-6 | TRBV6-5 | TRBD1 | TGTGCCAGCAGTTACCTGGACAGGGCGAATTCACCCCTCCACTTT | CASSYLDRANSPLHF
NA | TRBJ1-1 | TRBV6-1 | TRBD1 | TGTGCCAGCAGTGGGACAGGGTTCACTGAAGCTTTCTTT | CASSGTGFTEAFF
NA | TRBJ2-1 | TRBV4-1 | TRBD2 | TGCGCCAGCAGCCAGGAGCGGGGGGCGTGGCACAATGAGCAGTTCTTC | CASSQERGAWHNEQFF
NA | TRBJ2-3 | TRBV13 | TRBD2 | TGTGCCAGCAGCTGGGGAGGGCGGATTCCTGGCACAGATACGCAGTATTTT | CASSWGGRIPGTDTQYF
NA | TRBJ2-7 | TRBV21-1 | NA | TGTGCCAGCAGCCCACCGAGGGGCAGGGGCTACGAGCAGTACTTC | CASSPPRGRGYEQYF
NA | TRBJ1-1 | TRBV6-1 | TRBD1 | TGTGCCAGCAGTACCGGGACAGTTATTTTTTTCTTT | CASSTGTVIFFF
NA | TRBJ1-2 | TRBV10-3 | TRBD1 | TGTGCCATCAGTCTAGATCAGGGGGAGGGCTACACCTTC | CAISLDQGEGYTF
NA | TRBJ1-6 | TRBV5-1 | TRBD1 | TGCGCCAGCAGCTCCCTCCCCCTGACAGGGCGAGATTCACCCCTCCACTTT | CASSSLPLTGRDSPLHF
NA | TRBJ1-1 | TRBV18 | NA | TGTGCCAGCTCAGGCGTGGGGGGTGTGATCATGAACACTGAAGCTTTCTTT | CASSGVGGVIMNTEAFF
NA | TRBJ1-1 | TRBV19 | TRBD1 | TGTGCCAGTAGGGACAGGGGGATCGCTGAAGCTTTCTTT | CASRDRGIAEAFF
NA | TRBJ2-1 | TRBV19 | NA | TGTGCCAGTAGTATAGGAGGCGAGCAGTTCTTC | CASSIGGEQFF
NA | TRBJ1-2 | TRBV9 | NA | TGTGCCAGCAGCGTAGTCCCGACGGACAGCCTCCCTGGCTACACCTTC | CASSVVPTDSLPGYTF
NA | TRBJ1-1 | TRBV5-6 | NA | TGTGCCAGCAGCTTTGGACTGAGGATGAACACTGAAGCTTTCTTT | CASSFGLRMNTEAFF
NA | TRBJ2-1 | TRBV4-1 | TRBD2 | TGCGCCAGCAGCCAAGCAGGCGGGGGGTCCTACAATGAGCAGTTCTTC | CASSQAGGGSYNEQFF
NA | TRBJ2-7 | TRBV11-3 | NA | TGTGCCAGCAGCCGAGGGACATCCTACGAGCAGTACTTC | CASSRGTSYEQYF
NA | TRBJ1-4 | TRBV7-8 | NA | TGTGCCAGCACCTTTAGGGGGACCACCGCAACTAATGAAAAACTGTTTTTT | CASTFRGTTATNEKLFF
NA | TRBJ1-4 | TRBV27 | TRBD1 | TGTGCCAGCAGTTTATCCAGGACAGGGTACGAAAAACTGTTTTTT | CASSLSRTGYEKLFF
NA | TRBJ1-2 | TRBV5-4 | TRBD1 | TGTGCCAGCAGCGGCGACAGGGGCTTCCTATCTAACTATGGCTACACCTTC | CASSGDRGFLSNYGYTF
NA | TRBJ1-1 | TRBV7-8 | TRBD1 | TGTGCCAGCAGCCGAACCTCGACAGGGGGGGGCACTGAAGCTTTCTTT | CASSRTSTGGGTEAFF
few | TRBJ2-7 | TRBV7-9 | TRBD2 | TGTGCCAGCAGCTTAAGGGGCCCAATCCGGGGGGTCCCCTACGAGCAGTACTTC | CASSLRGPIRGVPYEQYF
NA | TRBJ2-2 | TRBV6-1 | NA | TGTGCCAGCACTAGAAGGAGCGCGAACACCGGGGAGCTGTTTTTT | CASTRRSANTGELFF
NA | TRBJ1-4 | TRBV9 | NA | TGTGCCAGCAGCGTAGGTTCTAGGCTAGCAACCAATGAAAAACTGTTTTTT | CASSVGSRLATNEKLFF
NA | TRBJ1-1 | TRBV27 | NA | TGTGCCAGCAGTCCAAAGGGGTGGGCTGAAGCTTTCTTT | CASSPKGWAEAFF
NA | TRBJ1-5 | TRBV5-8 | NA | TGTGCCAGCAGCCCGACTGGCAAGCCCCAGCATTTT | CASSPTGKPQHF
NA | TRBJ2-3 | TRBV19 | NA | TGTGCCAGTAGTATTCTCGCGGGGGCCCGCACAGATACGCAGTATTTT | CASSILAGARTDTQYF
NA | TRBJ2-1 | TRBV7-6 | TRBD2 | TGTGCCAGCAGACGGACTAGCGGGGGAGCATTAGGGTACAATGAGCAGTTCTTC | CASRRTSGGALGYNEQFF
NA | TRBJ2-1 | TRBV7-2 | NA | TGTGCCAGCAGCCCTAGGCAATTCGAGCAGTTCTTC | CASSPRQFEQFF
NA | TRBJ1-2 | TRBV27 | TRBD1 | TGTGCCAGCTGCGGGGACAGGGAGGGGTATGGCTACACCTTC | CASCGDREGYGYTF
once | TRBJ1-2 | TRBV11-2 | NA | TGTGCCAGCAGCTTCCAGGGGTCTGGCTACACCTTC | CASSFQGSGYTF
NA | TRBJ2-1 | TRBV29-1 | TRBD1 | TGCAGCGCCCGATGGGGACAGGGTTACAATGAGCAGTTCTTC | CSARWGQGYNEQFF
NA | TRBJ2-6 | TRBV23-1 | TRBD1 | TGCGCCAGCAGTCAATCCGAAGATTTTAATAAGGGACAGGGCCCGTGTAAGGCCAACGTCCTGACTTTC | CASSQSEDFNKGQGPCKANVLTF